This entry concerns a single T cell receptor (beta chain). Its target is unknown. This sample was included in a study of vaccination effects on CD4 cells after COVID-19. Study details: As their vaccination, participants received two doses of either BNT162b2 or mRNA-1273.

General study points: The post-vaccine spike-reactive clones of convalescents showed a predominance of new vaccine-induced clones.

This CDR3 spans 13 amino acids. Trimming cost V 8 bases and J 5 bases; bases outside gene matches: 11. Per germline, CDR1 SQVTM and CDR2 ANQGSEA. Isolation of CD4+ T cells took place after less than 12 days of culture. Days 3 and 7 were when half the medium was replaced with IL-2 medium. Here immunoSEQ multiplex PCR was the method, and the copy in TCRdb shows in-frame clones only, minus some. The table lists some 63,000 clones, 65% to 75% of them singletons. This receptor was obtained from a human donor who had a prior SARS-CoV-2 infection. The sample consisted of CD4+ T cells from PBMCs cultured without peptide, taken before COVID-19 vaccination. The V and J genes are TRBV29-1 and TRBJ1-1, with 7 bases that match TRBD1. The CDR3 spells CSSLTGFGTEAFF. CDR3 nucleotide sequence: TGCAGCTCCTTGACAGGGTTCGGTACTGAAGCTTTCTTT.